Shown below are 29 T cell receptor beta chains from a single sample sequenced in a study of OX40 agonist ivuxolimab in advanced cancers. Libraries were prepared by immunoSEQ multiplex PCR; TCRdb keeps only in-frame clonotypes and omits some of them. This sample has tens of thousands of clones, with about 88% found just once. The sequencing here drew on CD4+ or CD8+ T cells sorted from blood, taken in a trial of the OX40 agonist ivuxolimab. These receptors all come from an adult with an advanced solid tumor such as melanoma, head and neck, liver or kidney cancer.

The J gene is TRBJ2-7, the V gene TRBV6-1; TRBD2 is a possible D gene (6 bases). The CDR3 is made up of 14 amino acids. Germline CDR1 and CDR2: MNHNS and SASEGT. V lost 7 bases, J lost 4 bases, and 17 bases lay in between. The CDR3 is CASILRDGVYEQYF. CDR3 DNA: TGTGCCAGCATCCTGCGGGACGGAGTTTACGAGCAGTACTTC.

The V and J genes are TRBV5-8 and TRBJ2-7; the D gene could be TRBD1 or TRBD2 (5 bases each). Germline CDR1 is SGHTS and CDR2 is YDEGEE. Trimming removed 4 bases from V and 6 bases from J, with 17 bases in between. The CDR3 is 14 residues long. The CDR3 coding sequence is TGTGCCAGCAGCGGCGGTGGGGGAGACGGCGAGCAGTACTTC. It specifies CASSGGGGDGEQYF.

This clone was counted a single time. The chain uses TRBV7-9 and TRBJ1-2; D is unclear. Germline V gene data show CDR1 as SEHNR and CDR2 as FQNEAQ (reference sequence). V was pared by 6 bases and J by 4 bases, with 18 bases between. The CDR3 contains 15 residues. The CDR3 sequence: CASRGPAQAVYGYTF. As DNA, the CDR3 is TGTGCCAGCAGAGGGCCTGCGCAGGCGGTCTATGGCTACACCTTC.

The chain is built from TRBV29-1 and TRBJ2-3; either TRBD1 or TRBD2 may fit D (5 bases each). The CDR3 loop spans 13 amino acids. V was shortened by 7 bases and J by 6 bases, with 17 bases between the two germline ends. Germline CDR1 SQVTM, CDR2 ANQGSEA. The CDR3 here is CSAPRGSGDTQYF. The CDR3 coding sequence is TGCAGCGCCCCGAGGGGCTCAGGGGATACGCAGTATTTT.

The chain uses TRBV15 and TRBJ2-1, with 9 positions matching TRBD2. The germline V gene encodes CDR1 LNHNV and CDR2 YYDKDF (reference sequence). The CDR3 consists of 14 residues. Trimming removed 4 bases from V and 9 bases from J; junction bases left unmatched: 7. The CDR3 DNA reads as TGTGCCACCAGCACCCGCGGGGGGGAAGCTGAGCAGTTCTTC. This gives the protein CATSTRGGEAEQFF.

This sequence joins TRBV28 and TRBJ1-6; D may be TRBD1 (6 bases). This CDR3 contains 16 residues. The germline V gene encodes CDR1 MDHEN and CDR2 SYDVKM. Trimming stripped 4 bases from V and 9 bases from J, with 19 bases between. CDR3 sequence reads: CASSSPRTVTGSPLHF. The CDR3, as DNA: TGTGCCAGCAGTTCCCCTAGGACAGTAACGGGTTCACCCCTCCACTTT.

The J gene is TRBJ2-6, the V gene TRBV5-1, with D perhaps matching TRBD1 (6 bases). Per the germline V gene, CDR1 is SGHRS and CDR2 is YFSETQ. The CDR3 consists of 15 residues. The V end was cut by 1 base, the J end by 2 bases, with 7 bases between. The CDR3 protein is CASSLTGTGANVLTF. DNA for the CDR3: TGCGCCAGCAGCTTGACAGGGACTGGGGCCAACGTCCTGACTTTC.

The rearrangement uses TRBV4-1 and TRBJ2-7; D is undetermined. The V end was cut by 3 bases, the J end by 2 bases, with 11 bases between. The CDR3 is 14 amino acids. Germline CDR1 is MGHRA and CDR2 is YSYEKL. This CDR3 reads CASSQDGRPYEQYF. The CDR3 region has the DNA TGCGCCAGCAGCCAGGACGGGCGCCCCTACGAGCAGTACTTC.

J is TRBJ1-4 and V is TRBV18; maybe TRBD1 (6 bases). The ends were cut back, 5 bases at V and 11 bases at J, with 21 bases in the middle. This CDR3 is built from 15 residues. Germline lookup yields CDR1 KGHSH and CDR2 LQKENI. CDR3 DNA sequence: TGTGCCAGCTCATCACAACAGGGTGCGCCGTTGAAACTGTTTTTT. It is translated as CASSSQQGAPLKLFF.

The chain is built from TRBV27 and TRBJ1-6; D is undetermined. CDR3 length: 14 amino acids. The germline V gene has CDR1 MNHEY and CDR2 SMNVEV (reference sequence). The V end was cut by 5 bases, the J end by 6 bases, with 11 bases between. The CDR3: CASSPTARNSPLHF. CDR3 in DNA: TGTGCCAGCAGTCCTACAGCCCGTAATTCACCCCTCCACTTT.

V and J are TRBV10-3 and TRBJ2-3, with 7 bases aligning to TRBD2. Germline CDR1 and CDR2: ENHRY and SYGVKD. This CDR3 has 15 residues. Trimming at V came to 3 bases and at J to 3 bases, leaving 6 bases not matched to a gene. The CDR3 region is CAISELQGGTDTQYF. DNA for the CDR3: TGTGCCATCAGTGAATTGCAGGGAGGGACAGATACGCAGTATTTT.

The genes are TRBV13 and TRBJ1-1; no clear D gene. V was clipped by 0 bases and J by 3 bases, with 5 bases between them. The germline V gene has CDR1 PRHDT and CDR2 FYEKMQ (reference sequence). This CDR3 has 13 residues. Here the CDR3 reads CASSLGTDTEAFF. CDR3 DNA sequence: TGTGCCAGCAGCTTAGGAACGGACACTGAAGCTTTCTTT.

J is TRBJ1-5 and V is TRBV27; no clear D gene. In germline, CDR1 is MNHEY, CDR2 SMNVEV (reference sequence). The CDR3 totals 13 residues. Trimming cost V 11 bases and J 9 bases, with 20 bases left between them. Written as DNA, the CDR3 is TGTGCCGCGGCCGGCAGCCCATCGAGGCCCCAGCATTTT. It translates to CAAAGSPSRPQHF.

CDR3 region: CASSQPRQARNNEQFF. The CDR3 nucleotides read TGCGCCAGCAGCCAACCCCGACAGGCGCGCAACAATGAGCAGTTCTTC. The chain combines TRBV4-1 with TRBJ2-1; D might be TRBD1 (6 bases). The CDR3 extends over 16 amino acids. V gave up 2 bases and J gave up 5 bases, with 16 bases separating them. From germline, CDR1 is MGHRA and CDR2 YSYEKL.

The genes are TRBV6-5 and TRBJ1-1; D is unclear. V was shortened by 2 bases and J by 6 bases, with 7 bases between the two germline ends. The CDR3 runs 12 residues. CDR1 and CDR2 (germline): MNHEY, SVGAGI. The CDR3 DNA follows: TGTGCCAGCAGTTACGTTGGATCTGAAGCTTTCTTT. Its translation is CASSYVGSEAFF.

The chain links TRBV11-2 to TRBJ2-1; D call uncertain. The CDR3 totals 17 residues. The V end was cut by 0 bases, the J end by 0 bases, with 12 bases between. CDR1 is SGHAT and CDR2 is FQNNGV in the germline V gene. The CDR3 DNA follows: TGTGCCAGCAGCTTAGAATTGGGCTGGGGCTCCTACAATGAGCAGTTCTTC. It specifies CASSLELGWGSYNEQFF. Full variable domain (missing parts from reference TRBV11-2 and TRBJ2-1): EAGVAQSPRYKIIEKRQSVAFWCNPISGHATLYWYQQILGQGPKLLIQFQNNGVVDDSQLPKDRFSAERLKGVDSTLKIQPAKLEDSAVYLCASSLELGWGSYNEQFFGPGTRLTVL.

The V call is TRBV9, the J call TRBJ2-1; TRBD2 agrees at 9 bases. Germline V CDR1 and CDR2: SGDLS, YYNGEE. V shed 0 bases, J shed 5 bases, and the junction held 3 bases outside the gene matches. CDR3 size: 15 residues. In nucleotides, the CDR3 is TGTGCCAGCAGCGTAGGCGGGAGGGCCAACAATGAGCAGTTCTTC. It specifies CASSVGGRANNEQFF.

The chain is built from TRBV25-1 and TRBJ2-3, with 8 bases lining up with TRBD2. Germline V gene lookup returns CDR1 MGHDK and CDR2 SYGVNS. The CDR3 totals 16 residues. With V trimmed by 1 base and J by 2 bases, 5 bases remained unmatched. For the CDR3, the DNA is TGTGCCAGCAGTGAATGGGTAGCGGGACTCACAGATACGCAGTATTTT. This sequence encodes CASSEWVAGLTDTQYF.

The chain recombines TRBV19 with TRBJ1-1, with D unresolved. CDR1 LNHDA and CDR2 SQIVND come from the germline V gene (reference sequence). Trimming removed 3 bases from V and 10 bases from J, with 18 bases in between. The CDR3 consists of 14 residues. As DNA, the CDR3 is TGTGCCAGTAGTATCATCCCTCTCCGGTTCGGAGCTTTCTTT. Translated, it gives CASSIIPLRFGAFF.

CDR3 nucleotide sequence: TGCGCCAGCAGCCAAGGACAGGGGGGCATCGGCAATCAGCCCCAGCATTTT. The encoded protein is CASSQGQGGIGNQPQHF. This sequence joins TRBV4-1 and TRBJ1-5; 9 nucleotides match TRBD1. The V gene's germline CDR1 is MGHRA and CDR2 YSYEKL. V lost 1 base to trimming and J lost 2 bases; unmatched junction nucleotides: 6. This CDR3 is 17 amino acids long.

The chain combines TRBV13 with TRBJ1-5; a weak D match, TRBD1 (5 bases). The CDR3 covers 15 residues. V lost 4 bases, J lost 5 bases, and 15 bases lay in between. Germline CDR1 is PRHDT and CDR2 is FYEKMQ (reference sequence). CDR3 amino acids: CASSWGRGEHQPQHF. Here the CDR3 DNA reads TGTGCCAGCAGCTGGGGGAGAGGGGAGCATCAGCCCCAGCATTTT.

This chain joins TRBV4-1 and TRBJ2-3; 7 bases fit TRBD1. The CDR3 totals 17 residues. Germline V CDR1 and CDR2: MGHRA, YSYEKL. V was clipped by 1 base and J by 2 bases; unmatched bases: 9. CDR3 loop: CASSQVRNRGPTDTQYF. In nucleotides, the CDR3 is TGCGCCAGCAGCCAAGTCCGAAACAGGGGCCCCACAGATACGCAGTATTTT.

This chain uses TRBV7-9 with TRBJ1-5; D is unclear. In germline, CDR1 is SEHNR, CDR2 FQNEAQ (reference sequence). The ends were cut back, 3 bases at V and 0 bases at J, with 3 bases in the middle. This CDR3 is 13 amino acids long. The CDR3 spells CASSLDSNQPQHF. The CDR3, as DNA: TGTGCCAGCAGCTTGGATAGCAATCAGCCCCAGCATTTT.

This sequence joins TRBV6-5 and TRBJ2-1, with D perhaps assigned TRBD1 or TRBD2 (5 bases each). Germline CDR1 MNHEY, CDR2 SVGAGI. The CDR3 runs 15 residues. Trimming shortened V by 6 bases and J by 7 bases, and 19 bases separated the two germline ends. CDR3 sequence reads: CASSPGVGTGNEQFF. The CDR3 DNA reads as TGTGCCAGCAGCCCCGGGGTCGGGACGGGGAATGAGCAGTTCTTC.

This chain uses TRBV6-6 with TRBJ1-2; 8 nucleotides line up with TRBD1. The germline V gene has CDR1 MNHNY and CDR2 SVGAGI (reference sequence). The CDR3 runs to 16 residues. Trimming at V came to 4 bases and at J to 2 bases, leaving 9 bases not matched to a gene. For the CDR3, the DNA is TGTGCCAGCAGTTTTCTCCCGGACAGGGTGAACTATGGCTACACCTTC. This gives the protein CASSFLPDRVNYGYTF.

This clone has just one count. The chain joins TRBV2 to TRBJ1-1, with D maybe TRBD1 (5 bases). This CDR3 contains 14 residues. V shed 3 bases and J shed 8 bases, with 16 bases lying between them. The germline V gene encodes CDR1 SNHLY and CDR2 FYNNEI. The CDR3, as DNA: TGTGCCAGCAGTGATGTTGGGAGGGGAATAGAAGCTTTCTTT. This encodes CASSDVGRGIEAFF.

The chain joins TRBV4-1 to TRBJ2-2, with D perhaps matching TRBD1 (5 bases). The CDR3 contains 13 residues. Germline CDR1 and CDR2: MGHRA and YSYEKL. V lost 4 bases and J 5 bases, leaving 8 bases between the germline ends. The CDR3 DNA reads TGCGCCAGCAGCCCAGGGTTAACCGGGGAGCTGTTTTTT. Protein: CASSPGLTGELFF.

The chain uses TRBV27 and TRBJ2-3, with 13 bases fitting TRBD2. With 7 bases clipped from V and 3 bases from J, the junction kept 1 base outside the gene matches. This CDR3 has 14 residues. Germline V gene data show CDR1 as MNHEY and CDR2 as SMNVEV (reference sequence). This CDR3 reads CASMGLAGTDTQYF. In DNA form, the CDR3 reads TGTGCCAGCATGGGACTAGCGGGAACAGATACGCAGTATTTT.

CDR3 in DNA: TGTGCCAGCAGCAGTACTAGCGGGGGGGCCGACAATGAGCAGTTCTTC. Its protein product is CASSSTSGGADNEQFF. The chain combines TRBV21-1 with TRBJ2-1; the D call TRBD2 from the table was never checked on the DNA. TRBV21-1 is a pseudogene segment. The CDR3 has 16 amino acids.